A selection of T cell receptor beta chains follows, all from one sample in a study of shared clonotypes between healthy human individuals. Produced via immunoSEQ multiplex PCR; TCRdb's table is partial and in-frame only. This sample yields over 2 million clones, of which 85% to 95% are seen a single time; under 0.15% belongs to the top ten. The sequenced material came from naive CD4+ T cells sorted from blood. These receptors were collected from a man aged 18 to 30 in good health. Both conserved end residues are part of each CDR3. D genes are given only for firm matches. Clone size appears in some rows only: once, few, many, or a class for an expanded clone.

size	V	D	J	CDR3	DNA
NA	TRBV5-4	TRBD1	TRBJ2-4	CASSRTGTGNIQYF	TGTGCCAGCAGCCGAACCGGGACAGGAAACATTCAGTACTTC
NA	TRBV11-2	TRBD1	TRBJ2-5	CASSVTGVGETQYF	TGTGCCAGCAGCGTAACAGGGGTCGGGGAGACCCAGTACTTC
once	TRBV10-3	NA	TRBJ2-2	CAISGDSRSNTGELFF	TGTGCCATCAGTGGGGATAGCAGATCCAACACCGGGGAGCTGTTTTTT
NA	TRBV6-1	TRBD2	TRBJ2-7	CASTKDSGGYEQYF	TGTGCCAGCACCAAAGACAGCGGGGGCTACGAGCAGTACTTC
NA	TRBV5-5	TRBD1	TRBJ1-3	CASNHRDSGNTIYF	TGTGCCAGCAACCACCGGGACAGTGGAAACACCATATATTTT
NA	TRBV5-1	TRBD2	TRBJ2-7	CASSLQGLGFDEQYF	TGCGCCAGCAGCTTGCAAGGACTAGGCTTCGACGAGCAGTACTTC
NA	TRBV7-2	NA	TRBJ2-7	CASSSRSLGDEQYF	TGTGCCAGCAGCTCCCGCTCACTAGGGGACGAGCAGTACTTC
few	TRBV5-1	TRBD1	TRBJ2-7	CASSPGTGFDQYF	TGCGCCAGCAGCCCCGGGACAGGGTTTGATCAGTACTTC
NA	TRBV10-3	NA	TRBJ2-7	CAISEGAQGTDEQYF	TGTGCCATCAGTGAAGGGGCCCAGGGGACGGACGAGCAGTACTTC
NA	TRBV18	NA	TRBJ2-2	CASSPSVSLNTGELFF	TGTGCCAGCTCACCCAGTGTCAGCCTTAACACCGGGGAGCTGTTTTTT
NA	TRBV4-1	NA	TRBJ1-4	CASSPLGGGVGEKLFF	TGCGCCAGCAGCCCTCTAGGCGGGGGCGTGGGTGAAAAACTGTTTTTT
once	TRBV4-1	TRBD2	TRBJ2-7	CASSQPTSGRSYEQYF	TGCGCCAGCAGCCAACCGACTAGCGGGAGGAGCTACGAGCAGTACTTC
once	TRBV6-6	NA	TRBJ1-4	CASWRVNEKLFF	TGTGCCAGCTGGCGGGTTAATGAAAAACTGTTTTTT
NA	TRBV11-2	NA	TRBJ2-5	CASAVGYQETQYF	TGTGCCTCTGCTGTAGGGTACCAAGAGACCCAGTACTTC
NA	TRBV27	NA	TRBJ1-1	CASSSADTLAEAFF	TGTGCCAGCAGTTCCGCGGACACGCTCGCAGAAGCTTTCTTT
NA	TRBV5-1	NA	TRBJ2-1	CASSLRMSSYNEQFF	TGCGCCAGCAGCTTGAGGATGAGCTCCTACAATGAGCAGTTCTTC
NA	TRBV30	NA	TRBJ1-2	CAWTVNVGSYTF	TGTGCCTGGACCGTAAATGTGGGGAGCTACACCTTC
NA	TRBV6-1	TRBD1	TRBJ1-5	CASSEAHWSGGSNQPQHF	TGTGCCAGCAGTGAAGCGCACTGGTCAGGGGGCTCCAATCAGCCCCAGCATTTT
NA	TRBV5-1	NA	TRBJ2-5	CASSFLRDTQETQYF	TGCGCCAGCAGCTTCCTCCGGGACACCCAAGAGACCCAGTACTTC
once	TRBV7-9	NA	TRBJ1-5	CASSPGGNQPQHF	TGTGCCAGCAGCCCGGGCGGAAATCAGCCCCAGCATTTT
NA	TRBV10-3	TRBD1	TRBJ2-1	CAISDPTGDNDNEQFF	TGTGCCATCAGTGACCCGACAGGGGATAATGACAATGAGCAGTTCTTC